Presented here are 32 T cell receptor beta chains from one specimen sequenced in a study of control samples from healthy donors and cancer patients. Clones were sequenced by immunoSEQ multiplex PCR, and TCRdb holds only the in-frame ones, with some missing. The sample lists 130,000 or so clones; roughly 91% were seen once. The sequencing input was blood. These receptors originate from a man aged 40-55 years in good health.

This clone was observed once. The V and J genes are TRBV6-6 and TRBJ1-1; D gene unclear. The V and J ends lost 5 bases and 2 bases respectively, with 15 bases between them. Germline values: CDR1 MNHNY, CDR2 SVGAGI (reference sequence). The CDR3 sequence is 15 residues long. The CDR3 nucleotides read TGTGCCAGCAGTCAACTCCGGATCGACAACACTGAAGCTTTCTTT. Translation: CASSQLRIDNTEAFF.

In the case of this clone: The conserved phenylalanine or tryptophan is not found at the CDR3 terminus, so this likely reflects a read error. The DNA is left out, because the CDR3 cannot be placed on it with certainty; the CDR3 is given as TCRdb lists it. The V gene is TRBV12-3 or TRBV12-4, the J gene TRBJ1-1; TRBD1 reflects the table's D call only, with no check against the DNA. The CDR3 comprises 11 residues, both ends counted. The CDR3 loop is CASSLGPRVYI.

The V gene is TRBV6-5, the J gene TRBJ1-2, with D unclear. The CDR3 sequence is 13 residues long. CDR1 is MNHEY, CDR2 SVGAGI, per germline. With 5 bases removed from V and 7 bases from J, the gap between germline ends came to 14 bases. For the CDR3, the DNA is TGTGCCAGCAGTAGGAGGGCGAGAAGTGGCTACACCTTC. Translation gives CASSRRARSGYTF.

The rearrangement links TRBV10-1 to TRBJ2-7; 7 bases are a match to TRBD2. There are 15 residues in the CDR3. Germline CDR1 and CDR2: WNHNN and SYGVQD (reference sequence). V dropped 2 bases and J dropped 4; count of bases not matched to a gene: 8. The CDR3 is CASSEVGGGGYEQYF. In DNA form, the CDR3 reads TGCGCCAGCAGTGAGGTTGGCGGGGGAGGTTACGAGCAGTACTTC.

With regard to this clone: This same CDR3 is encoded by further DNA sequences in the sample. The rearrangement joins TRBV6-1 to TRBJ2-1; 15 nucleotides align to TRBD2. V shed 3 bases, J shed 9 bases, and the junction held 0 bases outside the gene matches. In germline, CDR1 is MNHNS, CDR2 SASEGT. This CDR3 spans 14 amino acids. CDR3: CASSEGLAGGEQFF. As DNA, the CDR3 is TGTGCCAGCAGTGAGGGACTAGCGGGGGGTGAGCAGTTCTTC.

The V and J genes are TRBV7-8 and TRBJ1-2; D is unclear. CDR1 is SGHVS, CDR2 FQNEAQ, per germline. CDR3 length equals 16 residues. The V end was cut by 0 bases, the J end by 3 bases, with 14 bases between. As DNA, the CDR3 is TGTGCCAGCAGCTTAGCGCTACTCGGACGCCACTATGGCTACACCTTC. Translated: CASSLALLGRHYGYTF.

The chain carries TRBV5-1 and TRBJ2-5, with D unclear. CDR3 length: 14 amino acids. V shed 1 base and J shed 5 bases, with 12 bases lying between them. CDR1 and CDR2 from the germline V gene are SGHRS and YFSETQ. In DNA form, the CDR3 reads TGCGCCAGCAGCTTGTGGGTAGGTCAGGAGACCCAGTACTTC. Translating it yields CASSLWVGQETQYF.

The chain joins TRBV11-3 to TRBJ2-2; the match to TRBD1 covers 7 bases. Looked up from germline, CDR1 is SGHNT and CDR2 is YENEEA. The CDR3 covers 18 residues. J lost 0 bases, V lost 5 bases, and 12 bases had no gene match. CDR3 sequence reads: CASSLGQPLLPNTGELFF. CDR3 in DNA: TGTGCCAGCAGCCTGGGACAGCCCCTACTCCCGAACACCGGGGAGCTGTTTTTT.

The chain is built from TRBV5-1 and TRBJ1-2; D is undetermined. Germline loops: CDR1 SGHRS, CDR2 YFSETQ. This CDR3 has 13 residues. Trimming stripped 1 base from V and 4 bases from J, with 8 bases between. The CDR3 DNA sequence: TGCGCCAGCAGCTTGTATGAGAGCTATGGCTACACCTTC. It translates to CASSLYESYGYTF.

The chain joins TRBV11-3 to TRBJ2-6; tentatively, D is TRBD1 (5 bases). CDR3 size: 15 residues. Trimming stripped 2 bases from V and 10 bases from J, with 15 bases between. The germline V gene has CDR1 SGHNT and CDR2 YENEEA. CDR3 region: CASSLRGPLGNVLTF. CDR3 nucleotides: TGTGCCAGCAGCTTAAGGGGCCCCCTTGGAAACGTCCTGACTTTC.

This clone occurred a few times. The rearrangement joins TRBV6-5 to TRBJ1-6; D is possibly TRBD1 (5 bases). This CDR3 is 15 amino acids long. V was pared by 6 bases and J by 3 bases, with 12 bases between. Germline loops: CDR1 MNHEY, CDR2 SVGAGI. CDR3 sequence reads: CASRDWDVYNSPLHF. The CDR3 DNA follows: TGTGCCAGCAGAGACTGGGACGTCTATAATTCACCCCTCCACTTT.

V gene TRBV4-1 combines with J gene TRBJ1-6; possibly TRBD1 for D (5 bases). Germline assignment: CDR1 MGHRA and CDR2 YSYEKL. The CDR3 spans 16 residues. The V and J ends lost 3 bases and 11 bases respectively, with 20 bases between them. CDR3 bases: TGCGCCAGCAGCCAGGGGGGAGGAAGGGATTTGACACCCCTCCACTTT. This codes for CASSQGGGRDLTPLHF.

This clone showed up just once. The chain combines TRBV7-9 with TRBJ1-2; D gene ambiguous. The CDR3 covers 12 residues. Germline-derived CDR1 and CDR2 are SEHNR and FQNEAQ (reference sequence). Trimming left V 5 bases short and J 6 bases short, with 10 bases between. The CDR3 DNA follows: TGTGCCAGCAGCCGCTATGGCGATGGCTACACCTTC. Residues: CASSRYGDGYTF.

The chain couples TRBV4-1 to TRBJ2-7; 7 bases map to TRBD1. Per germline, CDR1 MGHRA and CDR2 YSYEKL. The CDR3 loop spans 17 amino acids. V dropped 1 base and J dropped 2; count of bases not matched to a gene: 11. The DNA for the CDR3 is TGCGCCAGCAGCCAAGTGAGGACAGGAACGAATACCTACGAGCAGTACTTC. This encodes CASSQVRTGTNTYEQYF.

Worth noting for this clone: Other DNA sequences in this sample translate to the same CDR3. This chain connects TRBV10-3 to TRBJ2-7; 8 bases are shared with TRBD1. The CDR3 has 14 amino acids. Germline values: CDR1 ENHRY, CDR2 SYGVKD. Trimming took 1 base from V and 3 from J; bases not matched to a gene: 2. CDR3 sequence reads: CAISELGQGYEQYF. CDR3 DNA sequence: TGTGCCATCAGTGAGTTAGGACAGGGCTACGAGCAGTACTTC.

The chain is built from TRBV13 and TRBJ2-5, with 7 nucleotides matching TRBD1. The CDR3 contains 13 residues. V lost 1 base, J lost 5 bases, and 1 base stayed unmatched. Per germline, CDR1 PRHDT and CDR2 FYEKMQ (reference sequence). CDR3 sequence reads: CASSLVGGETQYF. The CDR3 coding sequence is TGTGCCAGCAGCTTAGTAGGGGGCGAGACCCAGTACTTC.

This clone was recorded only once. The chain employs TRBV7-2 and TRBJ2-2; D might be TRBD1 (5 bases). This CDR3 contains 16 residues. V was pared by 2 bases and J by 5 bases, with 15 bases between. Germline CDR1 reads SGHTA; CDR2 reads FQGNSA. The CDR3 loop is CASSLTAGRLTGELFF. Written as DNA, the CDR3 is TGTGCCAGCAGCTTAACAGCAGGGCGACTTACCGGGGAGCTGTTTTTT.

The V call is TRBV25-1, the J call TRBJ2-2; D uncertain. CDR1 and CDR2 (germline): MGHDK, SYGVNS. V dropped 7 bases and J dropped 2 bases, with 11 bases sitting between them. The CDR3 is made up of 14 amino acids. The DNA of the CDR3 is TGTGCCAGCATCGGGCAGCTAAACACCGGGGAGCTGTTTTTT. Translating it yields CASIGQLNTGELFF.

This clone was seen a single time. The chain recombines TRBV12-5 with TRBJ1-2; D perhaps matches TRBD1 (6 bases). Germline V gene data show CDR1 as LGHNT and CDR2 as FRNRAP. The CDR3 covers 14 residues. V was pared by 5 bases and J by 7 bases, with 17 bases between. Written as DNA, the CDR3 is TGTGCTAGTGGTAACACAGGGTTGAGTCGTGGCTACACCTTC. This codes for CASGNTGLSRGYTF.

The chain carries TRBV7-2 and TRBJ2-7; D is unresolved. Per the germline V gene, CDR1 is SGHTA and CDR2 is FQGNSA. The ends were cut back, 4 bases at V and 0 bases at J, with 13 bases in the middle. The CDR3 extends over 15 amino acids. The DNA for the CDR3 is TGTGCCAGCAGCTCAACCGGACGGAGCTCCTACGAGCAGTACTTC. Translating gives CASSSTGRSSYEQYF.

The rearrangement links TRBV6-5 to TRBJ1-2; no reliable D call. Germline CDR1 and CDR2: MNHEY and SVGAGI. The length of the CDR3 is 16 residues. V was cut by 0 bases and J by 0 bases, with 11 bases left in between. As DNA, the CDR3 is TGTGCCAGCAGTTACTCCGGCCCACAAGCTAACTATGGCTACACCTTC. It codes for CASSYSGPQANYGYTF.

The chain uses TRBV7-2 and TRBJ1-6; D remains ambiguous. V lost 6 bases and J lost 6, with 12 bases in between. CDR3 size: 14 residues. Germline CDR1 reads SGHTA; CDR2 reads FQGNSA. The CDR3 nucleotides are TGTGCCAGCAGAAAACAAGCCGTTAATTCACCCCTCCACTTT. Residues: CASRKQAVNSPLHF.

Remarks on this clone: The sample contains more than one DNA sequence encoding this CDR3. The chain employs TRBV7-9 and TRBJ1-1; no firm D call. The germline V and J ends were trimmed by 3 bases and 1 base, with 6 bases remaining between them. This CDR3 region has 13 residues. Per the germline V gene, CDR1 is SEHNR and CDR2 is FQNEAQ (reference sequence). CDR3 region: CASSFPGNTEAFF. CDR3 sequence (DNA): TGTGCCAGCAGCTTTCCCGGGAACACTGAAGCTTTCTTT.

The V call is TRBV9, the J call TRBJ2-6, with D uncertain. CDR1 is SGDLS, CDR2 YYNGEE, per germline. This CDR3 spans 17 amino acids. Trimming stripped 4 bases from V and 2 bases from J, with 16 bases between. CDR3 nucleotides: TGTGCCAGCAGCCCCCAAAACAGCCTGGCTGGGGCCAACGTCCTGACTTTC. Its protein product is CASSPQNSLAGANVLTF.

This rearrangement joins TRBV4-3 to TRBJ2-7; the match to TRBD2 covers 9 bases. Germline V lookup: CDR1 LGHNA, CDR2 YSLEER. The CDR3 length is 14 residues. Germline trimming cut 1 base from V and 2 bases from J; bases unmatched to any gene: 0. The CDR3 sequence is CASSQGGGAYEQYF. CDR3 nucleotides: TGCGCCAGCAGCCAAGGCGGGGGGGCCTACGAGCAGTACTTC.

The CDR3 here is CATSDFNGGRDNEQFF. The CDR3 coding sequence is TGTGCCACCAGTGATTTCAACGGCGGGAGGGACAATGAGCAGTTCTTC. The chain employs TRBV24-1 and TRBJ2-1; TRBD2 matches 9 bases. The CDR3 totals 16 residues. Germline loops: CDR1 KGHDR, CDR2 SFDVKD. With V trimmed by 1 base and J by 5 bases, 5 bases remained unmatched.

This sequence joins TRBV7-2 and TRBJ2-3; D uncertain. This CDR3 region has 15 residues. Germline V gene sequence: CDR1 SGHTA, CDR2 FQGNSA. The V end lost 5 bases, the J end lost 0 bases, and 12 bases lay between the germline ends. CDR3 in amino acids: CASSPIAVSTDTQYF. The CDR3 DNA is TGTGCCAGCAGCCCCATTGCCGTGAGCACAGATACGCAGTATTTT. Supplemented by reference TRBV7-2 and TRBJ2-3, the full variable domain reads GAGVSQSPSNKVTEKGKDVELRCDPISGHTALYWYRQSLGQGLEFLIYFQGNSAPDKSGLPSDRFSAERTGGSVSTLTIQRTQQEDSAVYLCASSPIAVSTDTQYFGPGTRLTVL.

Written as DNA, the CDR3 is TGTGCCAGCAGCCCCGGTCGGGGGAGGCACAATGAGCAGTTCTTC. Translation: CASSPGRGRHNEQFF. The chain uses TRBV9 and TRBJ2-1, with a possible D match to TRBD2 (6 bases). The V gene lost 4 bases and the J gene lost 5 bases, with 16 bases spanning the gap. Germline loops: CDR1 SGDLS, CDR2 YYNGEE. This CDR3 contains 15 residues.

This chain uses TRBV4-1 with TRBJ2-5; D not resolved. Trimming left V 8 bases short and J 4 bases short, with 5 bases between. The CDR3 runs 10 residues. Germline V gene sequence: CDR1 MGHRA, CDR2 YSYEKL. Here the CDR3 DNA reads TGCGCCAGCGGACGAGAGACCCAGTACTTC. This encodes CASGRETQYF.

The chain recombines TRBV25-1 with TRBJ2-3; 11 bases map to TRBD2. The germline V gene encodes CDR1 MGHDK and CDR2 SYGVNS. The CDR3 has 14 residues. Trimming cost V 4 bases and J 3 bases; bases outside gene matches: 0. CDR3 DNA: TGTGCCAGCAGTGTAGCGGGGGGGACAGATACGCAGTATTTT. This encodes CASSVAGGTDTQYF.

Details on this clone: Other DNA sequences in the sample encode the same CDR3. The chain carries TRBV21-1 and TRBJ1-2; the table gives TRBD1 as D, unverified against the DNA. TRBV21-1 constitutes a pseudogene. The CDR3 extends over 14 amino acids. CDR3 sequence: CASSKKEGAGGYTF. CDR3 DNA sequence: TGTGCCAGCAGCAAAAAAGAGGGGGCGGGTGGCTACACCTTC.

CDR3 amino acids: CASSLVAGSNTEAFF. The CDR3 DNA reads as TGCGCCAGCAGCTTGGTGGCAGGATCGAACACTGAAGCTTTCTTT. V is TRBV5-1 and J is TRBJ1-1, with D unclear. The CDR3 runs to 15 residues. Trimming left V 0 bases short and J 1 base short, with 10 bases between. The germline gives CDR1 SGHRS, CDR2 YFSETQ.